The 16 T cell receptor beta chains listed next were all sequenced from one sample in a study of blood T cell repertoires in COVID-19. TCRdb's copy holds only in-frame clones and misses some; the assay was immunoSEQ multiplex PCR. The data hold around 250,000 clones, with 75% to 90% observed a single time. What was sequenced was peripheral blood. These receptor sequences come from a woman aged 40 to 50 who had recovered from COVID-19.

The chain couples TRBV11-2 to TRBJ2-7; TRBD2 agrees at 7 bases. With V trimmed by 4 bases and J by 6 bases, 15 bases remained unmatched. Germline-derived CDR1 and CDR2 are SGHAT and FQNNGV. The CDR3 extends over 16 amino acids. The chain's CDR3 is CASSSPSWGGSGEQYF. The CDR3 bases are TGTGCCAGCAGCTCCCCCAGTTGGGGGGGGAGCGGCGAGCAGTACTTC.

V is TRBV24-1 and J is TRBJ2-1; 9 nucleotides line up with TRBD1. With V trimmed by 9 bases and J by 7 bases, 9 bases remained unmatched. CDR1 is KGHDR, CDR2 SFDVKD, per germline. This CDR3 is 14 amino acids long. The CDR3 DNA sequence: TGTGCCACCGCCGGGACAGGGTACGGTAATGAGCAGTTCTTC. Translating gives CATAGTGYGNEQFF.

The chain employs TRBV7-9 and TRBJ2-5; the D is unclear. This CDR3 spans 12 amino acids. From germline, CDR1 is SEHNR and CDR2 FQNEAQ (reference sequence). V shed 5 bases and J shed 5 bases, with 9 bases lying between them. CDR3 nucleotides: TGTGCCAGCAGCCCGGTGGTGGAGACCCAGTACTTC. Translated: CASSPVVETQYF.

The chain employs TRBV11-2 and TRBJ1-4, with D uncertain. CDR1 SGHAT and CDR2 FQNNGV come from the germline V gene. The CDR3 contains 12 residues. Trimming cost V 5 bases and J 8 bases, with 9 bases left between them. The DNA of the CDR3 is TGTGCCAGCAGCGGGCGCGGGGAAAAACTGTTTTTT. Translated, it gives CASSGRGEKLFF.

CDR3 bases: TGCAGCGTTCACCAGGGGGGAGCTGATACGCAGTATTTT. This codes for CSVHQGGADTQYF. The chain couples TRBV29-1 to TRBJ2-3; D might be TRBD1 (7 bases). The V end was cut by 5 bases, the J end by 6 bases, with 15 bases between. The CDR3 runs to 13 residues. The germline gives CDR1 SQVTM, CDR2 ANQGSEA.

The V call is TRBV27, the J call TRBJ2-1; perhaps TRBD1 as D (5 bases). This CDR3 contains 15 residues. Trimming stripped 5 bases from V and 5 bases from J, with 16 bases between. Germline values: CDR1 MNHEY, CDR2 SMNVEV (reference sequence). The CDR3 coding sequence is TGTGCCAGCAGTCCCCGACAGCTTAAAAACAATGAGCAGTTCTTC. Encoded protein: CASSPRQLKNNEQFF.

CDR3 protein: CATSRNSLSGRSTDTQYF. For the CDR3, the DNA is TGTGCCACCAGCAGAAACTCTTTGAGCGGGAGGAGCACAGATACGCAGTATTTT. The rearrangement links TRBV15 to TRBJ2-3, with 9 bases fitting TRBD2. CDR1 is LNHNV, CDR2 YYDKDF, per germline (reference sequence). V shed 2 bases, J shed 0 bases, and the junction held 9 bases outside the gene matches. CDR3 length equals 18 residues.

The gene calls are TRBV24-1 and TRBJ1-5, with a tentative D call TRBD1 (6 bases). Germline V gene data show CDR1 as KGHDR and CDR2 as SFDVKD. V was clipped by 4 bases and J by 6 bases, with 12 bases between them. The CDR3 has 14 residues. CDR3: CATSDQQGGQPQHF. The CDR3 DNA is TGTGCCACCAGTGACCAACAGGGTGGTCAGCCCCAGCATTTT.

This rearrangement joins TRBV7-3 to TRBJ2-1; 8 bases are shared with TRBD2. The CDR3 runs to 16 residues. V lost 6 bases to trimming and J lost 6 bases; unmatched junction nucleotides: 13. CDR1 is SGHTA and CDR2 is FQGTGA in the germline V gene. In DNA form, the CDR3 reads TGTGCCAGCAGTCCGACCCCCGGGACTAGGGTCAATGAGCAGTTCTTC. Protein: CASSPTPGTRVNEQFF. The full variable domain, its missing parts supplied by reference TRBV7-3 and TRBJ2-1, is GAGVSQTPSNKVTEKGKYVELRCDPISGHTALYWYRQSLGQGPEFLIYFQGTGAADDSGLPNDRFFAVRPEGSVSTLKIQRTERGDSAVYLCASSPTPGTRVNEQFFGPGTRLTVL.

The chain links TRBV6-5 to TRBJ1-1; D not resolved. The germline V gene encodes CDR1 MNHEY and CDR2 SVGAGI. CDR3 length equals 14 residues. V was cut by 0 bases and J by 2 bases, with 7 bases left in between. The CDR3 spells CASSYSPSNTEAFF. The CDR3 DNA is TGTGCCAGCAGTTACTCACCGAGTAACACTGAAGCTTTCTTT.

The J gene is TRBJ1-1, the V gene TRBV12-5, with D tentatively TRBD1 (6 bases). Germline assignment: CDR1 LGHNT and CDR2 FRNRAP. CDR3 length: 13 residues. V lost 4 bases to trimming and J lost 4 bases, with 10 bases between them. The CDR3 is CASGWGHRTEAFF. CDR3 sequence (DNA): TGTGCTAGTGGTTGGGGACACCGCACTGAAGCTTTCTTT. Full variable domain (rest looked up from reference TRBV12-5 and TRBJ1-1): DARVTQTPRHKVTEMGQEVTMRCQPILGHNTVFWYRQTMMQGLELLAYFRNRAPLDDSGMPKDRFSAEMPDATLATLKIQPSEPRDSAVYFCASGWGHRTEAFFGQGTRLTVV.

The rearrangement links TRBV7-8 to TRBJ1-1; D is undetermined. V gave up 1 base and J gave up 0 bases, with 12 bases separating them. The germline gives CDR1 SGHVS, CDR2 FQNEAQ. The CDR3 covers 16 residues. The CDR3 loop reads CASSLVSGVVNTEAFF. Written as DNA, the CDR3 is TGTGCCAGCAGCTTAGTTTCAGGCGTCGTGAACACTGAAGCTTTCTTT.

The rearrangement links TRBV7-2 to TRBJ2-7; the D gene is possibly TRBD1 (5 bases). The length of the CDR3 is 13 residues. Germline CDR1 SGHTA, CDR2 FQGNSA. The V end was cut by 6 bases, the J end by 0 bases, with 9 bases between. The CDR3 reads CASRLRASYEQYF. The DNA for the CDR3 is TGTGCCAGCAGGCTCAGGGCCTCCTACGAGCAGTACTTC.

The chain couples TRBV7-9 to TRBJ2-7; 12 bases are a match to TRBD2. The V gene end was trimmed by 5 bases and the J gene end by 2 bases; junction bases not matched to a gene: 4. Per germline, CDR1 SEHNR and CDR2 FQNEAQ (reference sequence). The CDR3 runs to 15 residues. The DNA for the CDR3 is TGTGCCAGCAGCCCAGGACTAGCGGGGACCTACGAGCAGTACTTC. Translated, it gives CASSPGLAGTYEQYF.

The CDR3, as DNA: TGTGCCAGCAGCCCAGCTCCAGGGGGCGTAAGATCGAGCGGAGATACGCAGTATTTT. This sequence encodes CASSPAPGGVRSSGDTQYF. The rearrangement joins TRBV5-4 to TRBJ2-3, with 8 bases fitting TRBD1. The CDR3 is made up of 19 amino acids. The junction had 21 bases not matched to a gene; V was cut back by 4 bases and J by 5 bases. Germline V gene lookup returns CDR1 SGHNT and CDR2 YYREEE (reference sequence).

This CDR3 is CASSASGVWSAPGELFF. CDR3 sequence (DNA): TGCGCCAGCAGCGCCTCAGGGGTTTGGAGTGCTCCCGGGGAGCTGTTTTTT. This sequence joins TRBV4-3 and TRBJ2-2, with D possibly matching TRBD1 (6 bases). CDR3 length: 17 residues. Trimming cost V 5 bases and J 6 bases, with 22 bases left between them. Germline loops: CDR1 LGHNA, CDR2 YSLEER.